A selection of T cell receptor beta chains follows, all from one sample in a study of Tregs in tolerant kidney transplant recipients. Sequenced by immunoSEQ multiplex PCR; TCRdb stores in-frame clones only, minus some. Among 84,000 or so clones listed, more than 85% were seen once. This specimen consisted of CD4+ T cells from blood (PBMCs), obtained 12 months after the transplant. Source of these receptors: a human patient who received a combined kidney and bone marrow transplant. Some T cells may be supplied by the graft donor. Each CDR3 is given with its conserved first and last residue.

v_call cdr3_aa
TRBV18 CASSLSRDSTNSPLHF
TRBV19 CASKNRGRLYNEQFF
TRBV19 CASSFKREGPYRQYF
TRBV19 CASSWDRQATEAFF
TRBV7-6 CASSLPQGQETQYF
TRBV18 CASSRTSGGAGTLNEQFF
TRBV4-3 CASSLNDRDSPLHF
TRBV19 CASGGTDAYEQYF
TRBV5-4 CASRGLVGTQYF
TRBV9 CASSLVGVGQETQYF
TRBV6-6 CASISQGSNTGELFF
TRBV11-3 CASSYTGTGGYNEQFF
TRBV4-1 CASSQDQLGDRYDHTF
TRBV7-2 CASSSLGNAGGNQPQHF
TRBV14 CASSRGQGETQYF
TRBV5-1 CASSQLQETQYF
TRBV10-3 CATGRAQDQPQHF
TRBV5-1 CASRSTGNTDTQYF
TRBV20-1 CSTRRGEKLFF
TRBV29-1 CSVEGTSDSDTQYF
TRBV10-3 CAISEPQSGSSYNEQFF
TRBV19 CASSLDQGPSPLHF
TRBV6-5 CASSYRASVNEQYF
TRBV5-1 CASSLAGTFQETQYF
TRBV4-3 CASSRRQGSLLGGTEAFF
TRBV9 CASSDPGYTDTQYF
TRBV5-6 CASSPAVNYGYTF
TRBV21-1 CASSKGMTGVAYGYTF
TRBV2 CASSYLPTNTGELFF
TRBV7-3 CASSLSQGNEQYF
TRBV6-4 CASSGHYEQYF
TRBV12-1 CASSGTRDRGRRSYEQYF
TRBV7-2 CASSLARAGGPYNEQFF
TRBV25-1 CASSPGNRGSYEQYF
TRBV7-3 CASSPQGWNTQYF
TRBV10-3 CAISEWGTSGRSDTQYF
TRBV7-2 CASSLGFEREQYF
TRBV30 CAWRGQGAYTEAFF
TRBV27 CASSTNRALRAGNTIYF
TRBV5-1 CASRREPGTGELFF
TRBV7-2 CASSQWTAPMPLHF
TRBV5-1 CASSQWTGRTDTQYF
TRBV19 CASQYAGGSTGELFF
TRBV6-5 CASSIQGRAFF
TRBV15 CATSRDGTSGGAGEQYF
TRBV7-2 CASSSRGVHYGYTF
TRBV10-3 CAISGTTGKYQPQHF
TRBV30 CAWSFVAEAFF
TRBV10-3 CATGSGQGTNSNQPQHF
TRBV15 CATSSLSGPYEQYF
TRBV9 CASSTGTSGFFSYNEQFF
TRBV5-1 CASSFPSGRVPYEQYF